This TCR beta chain was obtained from a study of naive and memory T cell subsets. Study observations and caveats: RNA-based TCR counts may shift with T cell activation and differentiation. The power law exponent of TCR abundance differed between naive and memory cells.

Regarding this clonotype: Antigen specificity is unknown.

Both TRBC1 and TRBC2 were covered by a beta constant-region primer of two equimolar oligonucleotides. Nested alpha and beta constant-region primers with the SP2 primer drove four PCR rounds on ligated cDNA. TCRdb called the UMI-ligation and nested PCR reads again in MiXCR, with one record for every CDR3 protein. The sample contains some 28,000 distinct CDR3 sequences, about 10% of which appear only once. The CDR3 is made up of 14 amino acids. V lost 5 bases to trimming and J lost 5 bases, with 15 bases between them. The germline V gene encodes CDR1 MDHEN and CDR2 SYDVKM. Separate alpha and beta amplification began at the second PCR step.

The genes are TRBV28 and TRBJ1-2; a weak D match, TRBD1 (6 bases). This TCR came from a human donor in good health. The sequencing sample was made of effector memory CD4+ T cells from blood. Indicated subset: effector memory, CD45RA- CD27-. The DNA for the CDR3 is TGTGCCAGCAGTGCAGGGGCTAGGGGATATGGCTACACCTTC. This encodes CASSAGARGYGYTF.